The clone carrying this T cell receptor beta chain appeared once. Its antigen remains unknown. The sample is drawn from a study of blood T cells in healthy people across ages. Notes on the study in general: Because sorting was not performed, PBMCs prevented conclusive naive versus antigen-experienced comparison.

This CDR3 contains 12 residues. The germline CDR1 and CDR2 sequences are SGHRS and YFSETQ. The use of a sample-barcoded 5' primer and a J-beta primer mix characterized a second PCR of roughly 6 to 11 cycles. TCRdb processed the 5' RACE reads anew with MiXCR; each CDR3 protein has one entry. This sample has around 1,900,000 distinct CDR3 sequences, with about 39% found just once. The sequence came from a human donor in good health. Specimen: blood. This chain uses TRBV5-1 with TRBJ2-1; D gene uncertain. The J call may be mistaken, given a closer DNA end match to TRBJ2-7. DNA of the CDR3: TGCGCCAGCAGCAGAAGTGACAATGAGCAGTACTTC. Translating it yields CASSRSDNEQYF.